The present entry profiles one T cell receptor (beta chain) with its context. Its target is not known. This sample is part of a study of T cell responses to AZD1222 COVID-19 vaccine. The study's findings and limits: Without day 14 samples, only post-peak T cell repertoires were studied. Most donors were white British and more were female, and clonal diversity was possibly underestimated. Regions 160-218 and 743-854 held dominance among vaccine-associated CD4 TCRs, which spanned spike.

The CDR3 runs to 13 residues. Germline V gene lookup returns CDR1 SGHRS and CDR2 YFSETQ. With 0 bases removed from V and 1 base from J, the gap between germline ends came to 5 bases. The assay was immunoSEQ multiplex PCR, and TCRdb's table has in-frame clones only and misses some. The sample has 170,000 or so clones; about nine tenths are singletons. The starting material was peripheral blood, obtained on day 0 of AZD1222 vaccination. The rearrangement uses TRBV5-1 and TRBJ2-7; D gene unclear. The sequence came from an adult in good health. The CDR3 is CASSLAESYEQYF. In nucleotides, the CDR3 is TGCGCCAGCAGCTTGGCCGAATCCTACGAGCAGTACTTC.